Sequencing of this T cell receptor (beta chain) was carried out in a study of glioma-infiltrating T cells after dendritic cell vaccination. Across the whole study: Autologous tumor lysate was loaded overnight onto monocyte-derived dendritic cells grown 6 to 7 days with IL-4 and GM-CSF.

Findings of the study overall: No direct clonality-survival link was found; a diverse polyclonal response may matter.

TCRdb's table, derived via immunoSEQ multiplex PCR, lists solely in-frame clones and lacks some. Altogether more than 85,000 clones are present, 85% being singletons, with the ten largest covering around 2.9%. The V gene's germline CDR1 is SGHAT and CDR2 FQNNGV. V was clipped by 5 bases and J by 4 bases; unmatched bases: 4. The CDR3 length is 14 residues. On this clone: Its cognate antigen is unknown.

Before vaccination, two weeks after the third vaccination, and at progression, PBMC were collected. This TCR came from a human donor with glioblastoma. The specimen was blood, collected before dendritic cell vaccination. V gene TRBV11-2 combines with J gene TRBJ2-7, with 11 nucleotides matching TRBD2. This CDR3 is CASSTRTSGYEQYF. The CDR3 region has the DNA TGTGCCAGCAGCACCCGGACTAGCGGGTACGAGCAGTACTTC.